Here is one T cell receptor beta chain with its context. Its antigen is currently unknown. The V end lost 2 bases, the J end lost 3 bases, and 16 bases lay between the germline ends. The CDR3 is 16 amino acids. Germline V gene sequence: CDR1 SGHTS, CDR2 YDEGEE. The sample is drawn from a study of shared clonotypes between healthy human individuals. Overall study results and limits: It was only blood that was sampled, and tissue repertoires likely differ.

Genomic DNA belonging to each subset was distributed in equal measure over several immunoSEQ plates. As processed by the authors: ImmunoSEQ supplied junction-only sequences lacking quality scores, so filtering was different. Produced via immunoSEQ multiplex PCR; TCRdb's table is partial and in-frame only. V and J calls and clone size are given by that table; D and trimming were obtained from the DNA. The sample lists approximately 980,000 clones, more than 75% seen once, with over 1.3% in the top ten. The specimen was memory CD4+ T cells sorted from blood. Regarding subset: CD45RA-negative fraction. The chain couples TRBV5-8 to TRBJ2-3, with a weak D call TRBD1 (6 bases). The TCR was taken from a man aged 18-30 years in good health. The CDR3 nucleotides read TGTGCCAGCAGCTTCGGGACACTACGTGGGACAGATACGCAGTATTTT. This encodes CASSFGTLRGTDTQYF.